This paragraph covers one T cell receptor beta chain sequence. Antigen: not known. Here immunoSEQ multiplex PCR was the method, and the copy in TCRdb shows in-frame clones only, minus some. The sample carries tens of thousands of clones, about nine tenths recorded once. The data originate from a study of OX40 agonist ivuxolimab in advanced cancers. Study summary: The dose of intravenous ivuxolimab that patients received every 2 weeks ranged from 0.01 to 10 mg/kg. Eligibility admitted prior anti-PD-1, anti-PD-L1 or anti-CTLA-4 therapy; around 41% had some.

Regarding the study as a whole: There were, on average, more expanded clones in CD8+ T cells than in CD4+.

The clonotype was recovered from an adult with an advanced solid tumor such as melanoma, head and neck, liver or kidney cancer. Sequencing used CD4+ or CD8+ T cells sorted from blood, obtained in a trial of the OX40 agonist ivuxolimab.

The CDR3 nucleotides are TGTGCCAGCAGCTTAAATACCCCGTTGGGGGGGGTTCTAGATACGCAGTATTTT. Its translation is CASSLNTPLGGVLDTQYF. V usage is TRBV7-3 and J usage is TRBJ2-3; 7 bases fit TRBD2. This CDR3 spans 18 amino acids. V gave up 1 base and J gave up 5 bases; unmatched junction bases: 15. CDR1 is SGHTA and CDR2 is FQGTGA in the germline V gene.